The next 10 T cell receptor beta chains were all read from a single sample in a study of type 1 regulatory T cells. No antigen is known for these receptors. TCRdb re-derived calls from the reads in MiXCR, one entry per CDR3 protein. The sample has fewer than 75,000 distinct CDR3 sequences, around 49% seen once; the top ten hold roughly 2.2%. Sequenced: cultured non-Tr1 T cells, either the whole culture or a sorted T cell fraction (not recorded which). The receptors were sampled from a human donor in good health.

J is TRBJ2-3 and V is TRBV20-1, with unresolved D. CDR1 is DFQATT and CDR2 is SNEGSKA in the germline V gene (reference sequence). The V gene lost 1 base and the J gene lost 5 bases, with 4 bases spanning the gap. CDR3 length equals 11 residues. CDR3 region: CSARGLDTQYF. Here the CDR3 DNA reads TGCAGTGCTAGAGGGTTAGATACGCAGTATTTT.

The chain couples TRBV6-2 or TRBV6-3 to TRBJ1-4; a possible D gene is TRBD1 (5 bases). The V end was cut by 7 bases, the J end by 6 bases, with 24 bases between. This CDR3 is built from 17 residues. Germline-derived CDR1 and CDR2 are MNHEY and SVGEGT. CDR3 amino acids: CASTAHGTGRGDEKLFF. The DNA for the CDR3 is TGTGCCAGCACCGCACACGGAACGGGACGGGGGGATGAAAAACTGTTTTTT.

The genes are TRBV7-2 and TRBJ2-7; no clear D gene. This CDR3 spans 12 amino acids. The V and J ends lost 4 bases and 6 bases respectively, with 10 bases between them. Germline V gives CDR1 SGHTA, CDR2 FQGNSA. CDR3 in DNA: TGTGCCAGCAGCTCCCTCGACGGCGAGCAGTACTTC. Its protein is CASSSLDGEQYF.

The chain recombines TRBV9 with TRBJ1-5; 9 bases map to TRBD1. Germline CDR1 is SGDLS and CDR2 is YYNGEE. V shed 3 bases and J 7 bases; nucleotides not matched to a gene: 8. This CDR3 is 15 amino acids long. The CDR3 DNA reads as TGTGCCAGCAGCGAAACAGGGGGCTCGTGGCAGCCCCAGCATTTT. Residues: CASSETGGSWQPQHF.

The chain joins TRBV12-3 or TRBV12-4 to TRBJ1-4; D perhaps matches TRBD1 (6 bases). The CDR3 is 15 residues long. V dropped 6 bases and J dropped 7 bases, with 18 bases sitting between them. The CDR3 here is CASSLNPGAREKLFF. CDR3 DNA: TGTGCCAGCAGCCTGAATCCAGGGGCCCGTGAAAAACTGTTTTTT.

This rearrangement joins TRBV7-2 to TRBJ2-3; 11 bases line up with TRBD2. J was trimmed by 7 bases and V by 4 bases; bases with no gene match: 4. The V gene's germline CDR1 is SGHTA and CDR2 FQGNSA. The CDR3 spans 14 residues. Here the CDR3 DNA reads TGTGCCAGCAGCTCTAGCGGGGGGATGAATACGCAGTATTTT. It is translated as CASSSSGGMNTQYF.

The genes are TRBV12-3 or TRBV12-4 and TRBJ1-4; 8 nucleotides match TRBD1. J lost 7 bases, V lost 7 bases, and 8 bases had no gene match. The CDR3 is 14 residues long. CDR3 region: CASTLGTGLEKLFF. The CDR3 DNA reads TGTGCCAGCACCCTCGGGACAGGCCTTGAAAAACTGTTTTTT.

The chain employs TRBV7-2 and TRBJ2-7, with 7 bases identical to TRBD1. This CDR3 is 17 amino acids long. The V gene end was trimmed by 4 bases and the J gene end by 6 bases; junction bases not matched to a gene: 18. The germline CDR1 and CDR2 sequences are SGHTA and FQGNSA. The CDR3 sequence: CASSSFLLDRVLGEQYF. CDR3 nucleotide sequence: TGTGCCAGCAGCTCCTTCTTGCTTGACAGGGTCCTCGGCGAGCAGTACTTC.

The CDR3: CASSYAGRNYEQYF. The CDR3 DNA follows: TGTGCCAGCAGCTACGCGGGACGGAACTACGAGCAGTACTTC. The chain recombines TRBV12-3 or TRBV12-4 with TRBJ2-7; possibly TRBD2 for D (6 bases). Trimming shortened V by 6 bases and J by 3 bases, and 15 bases separated the two germline ends. The CDR3 extends over 14 amino acids.

J is TRBJ2-3 and V is TRBV5-1; the match to TRBD1 covers 9 bases. V shed 4 bases, J shed 0 bases, and the junction held 12 bases outside the gene matches. Germline V lookup: CDR1 SGHRS, CDR2 YFSETQ. The CDR3 totals 18 residues. CDR3 nucleotide sequence: TGCGCCAGCAGCCAGGGGCCCACAGGGGGCTCTAGCACAGATACGCAGTATTTT. Residues: CASSQGPTGGSSTDTQYF. Variable domain in full (rest from reference TRBV5-1 and TRBJ2-3): KAGVTQTPRYLIKTRGQQVTLSCSPISGHRSVSWYQQTPGQGLQFLFEYFSETQRNKGNFPGRFSGRQFSNSRSEMNVSTLELGDSALYLCASSQGPTGGSSTDTQYFGPGTRLTVL.